This TCR beta chain was sequenced in a study of early T cells in non-severe SARS-CoV-2 infection. This clonotype was picked up a small number of times. What it binds is unknown. Unique molecular identifiers tagged individual cDNA molecules. TCRdb reprocessed the 5' RACE reads via MiXCR and lists one record per CDR3 protein. The sample shows roughly 90,000 distinct CDR3 sequences, roughly an eighth of them seen only once. General study findings and limits: VDJdb matching favored anti-spike CD8 responses, missing private and CD4 specificities.

Germline V lookup: CDR1 SGHVS, CDR2 FNYEAQ. The CDR3 is 15 residues long. Between the trimmed V and J ends, which lost 3 bases and 2 bases, there was a span of 10 bases. V is TRBV7-6 and J is TRBJ2-2; possibly TRBD1 or TRBD2 for D (5 bases each). The sequence was obtained from an adult who was a healthcare worker with PCR-confirmed SARS-CoV-2 infection or an uninfected control (not recorded which). Material for sequencing was whole blood. In DNA form, the CDR3 reads TGTGCCAGCAGCTTCTGGGGGAAAAACACCGGGGAGCTGTTTTTT. Translating it yields CASSFWGKNTGELFF. Supplemented by reference TRBV7-6 and TRBJ2-2, the full variable domain reads GAGVSQSPRYKVTKRGQDVALRCDPISGHVSLYWYRQALGQGPEFLTYFNYEAQQDKSGLPNDRFSAERPEGSISTLTIQRTEQRDSAMYRCASSFWGKNTGELFFGEGSRLTVL.